The next 15 T cell receptor beta chains were all read from a single sample in a study of T cell repertoires in cytomegalovirus infection. MiXCR, run by TCRdb on the reads, gives a single entry per CDR3 protein. The top ten clones hold more than 2.5% of a sample with about 740,000 distinct CDR3 sequences, 35% of them seen once. Material: PBMCs. The source is a human donor in good health (CMV status not recorded). Some clones in this sample may be carry-over from other donors' samples.

The sample holds a few counts of this clonotype. The chain uses TRBV6-2 or TRBV6-3 and TRBJ2-7; 7 positions match TRBD1. V dropped 6 bases and J dropped 3; count of bases not matched to a gene: 8. CDR1 MNHEY and CDR2 SVGEGT come from the germline V gene. The CDR3 loop spans 14 amino acids. CDR3 sequence reads: CASSRDSLNYEQYF. The CDR3 region has the DNA TGTGCCAGCAGCCGGGACAGTCTTAACTACGAGCAGTACTTC.

The chain joins TRBV6-8 to TRBJ1-1; TRBD1 is a possible D gene (6 bases). In germline, CDR1 is MNHGY, CDR2 SAAAGT. The CDR3 contains 15 residues. Trimming took off 0 bases at V and 3 bases at J, with 11 bases between the two ends. As DNA, the CDR3 is TGTGCCAGCAGTTACTCGACCACAGGGTACACTGAAGCTTTCTTT. It encodes CASSYSTTGYTEAFF.

As to this clonotype: The junction and the germline gene differ at one end; a read error may be behind it. The chain carries TRBV6-4 and TRBJ2-7; a weak D match, TRBD1 (6 bases). CDR3 length: 11 amino acids. Germline V gene sequence: CDR1 MRHNA, CDR2 SNTAGT. CDR3 sequence reads: CARTGSYELYF. The CDR3 DNA sequence: TGTGCCAGGACAGGTTCCTACGAGCTGTACTTC.

Many counts were recorded for this clonotype. This chain uses TRBV7-2 with TRBJ2-5; D possibly matches TRBD1 or TRBD2 (6 bases each). V gave up 4 bases and J gave up 9 bases, with 15 bases separating them. The CDR3 covers 13 residues. CDR1 and CDR2 (germline): SGHTA, FQGNSA. CDR3 bases: TGTGCCAGCAGCTCCGAGGGGGGACGAGCCCAGTACTTC. It codes for CASSSEGGRAQYF.

Notes on this clonotype: This could be a read error, since a much larger clone is one nucleotide away. The V call is TRBV11-2, the J call TRBJ1-3, with D unresolved. Trimming shortened V by 1 base and J by 0 bases, and 7 bases separated the two germline ends. CDR1 is SGHAT, CDR2 FQNNGV, per germline. The CDR3 contains 15 residues. The CDR3 here is CASSLGPSSGNTIYF. The CDR3 coding sequence is TGTGCCAGCAGCTTAGGGCCGAGCTCTGGAAACACCATATATTTT.

Comments on this clonotype: At one end the junction does not follow the germline gene, possibly because of a read error. J is TRBJ2-6 and V is TRBV7-6, with D perhaps TRBD1 (5 bases). Germline CDR1 reads SGHVS; CDR2 reads FNYEAQ. This CDR3 has 17 residues. The CDR3 nucleotides are TGTGCCAGCAGCCGAAGAAAAAGCGTCACTGGGGCCAACGTCCTGTCTTTC. Its protein product is CASSRRKSVTGANVLSF. Full variable domain (rest looked up from reference TRBV7-6 and TRBJ2-6): GAGVSQSPRYKVTKRGQDVALRCDPISGHVSLYWYRQALGQGPEFLTYFNYEAQQDKSGLPNDRFSAERPEGSISTLTIQRTEQRDSAMYRCASSRRKSVTGANVLSFGAGSRLTVL.

Comment on this clonotype: This may arise from a read error, as a much more abundant clone is one base away. Lacking the conserved final phenylalanine or tryptophan, this CDR3 likely reflects a read error. This rearrangement joins TRBV7-2 to TRBJ2-1; 11 positions agree with TRBD2. In germline, CDR1 is SGHTA, CDR2 FQGNSA. V lost 1 base and J lost 9; bases outside the gene matches: 8. CDR3 length: 16 residues. The CDR3 bases are TGTGCCAGCAGCTTAGAGTTAGCGGGGGGGCCGGTTGAGCAGTTCTTA. It encodes CASSLELAGGPVEQFL.

The chain has TRBV6-6 and TRBJ2-7, with D possibly TRBD1 on 6 matching bases. Germline V gene lookup returns CDR1 MNHNY and CDR2 SVGAGI (reference sequence). The CDR3 loop spans 16 amino acids. Trimming left V 7 bases short and J 0 bases short, with 19 bases between. This CDR3 reads CASTHFRTAHSYEQYF. In DNA, the CDR3 is TGTGCCAGCACCCACTTTAGGACAGCCCACTCCTACGAGCAGTACTTC.

This chain connects TRBV7-8 to TRBJ1-1, with no clear D. The V end was cut by 0 bases, the J end by 10 bases, with 9 bases between. This CDR3 region has 12 residues. Germline-derived CDR1 and CDR2 are SGHVS and FQNEAQ. As DNA, the CDR3 is TGTGCCAGCAGCTTAGCTGGGGTCGGAGCTTTCTTT. Translated, it gives CASSLAGVGAFF.

The chain uses TRBV10-3 and TRBJ2-7; TRBD1 matches 7 bases. The V and J ends lost 3 bases and 8 bases, in that order; junction bases with no gene match: 7. The CDR3 totals 13 residues. Germline CDR1 is ENHRY and CDR2 is SYGVKD. This CDR3 reads CAISDDRVHQQYF. The DNA of the CDR3 is TGTGCCATCAGTGACGACAGGGTACATCAGCAGTACTTC.

The rearrangement joins TRBV12-3 or TRBV12-4 to TRBJ2-7; D call uncertain. Between the trimmed V and J ends, which lost 8 bases and 4 bases, there was a span of 12 bases. The CDR3 has 12 amino acids. CDR3: CASLWGGYEQYF. Written as DNA, the CDR3 is TGTGCCAGCCTATGGGGTGGTTACGAGCAGTACTTC.

This chain connects TRBV20-1 to TRBJ1-5, with a possible D match to TRBD1 (6 bases). The V and J ends lost 5 bases and 3 bases respectively, with 17 bases between them. Germline CDR1 and CDR2: DFQATT and SNEGSKA (reference sequence). The CDR3 loop spans 15 amino acids. The chain's CDR3 is CSAVSVGAVNQPQHF. CDR3 nucleotide sequence: TGCAGTGCTGTTTCAGTGGGGGCGGTCAATCAGCCCCAGCATTTT.

The sample holds one count of this clonotype. This sequence joins TRBV6-8 and TRBJ1-5; D may be TRBD1 (5 bases). The CDR3 runs to 13 residues. Looked up from germline, CDR1 is MNHGY and CDR2 is SAAAGT. The ends were cut back, 6 bases at V and 9 bases at J, with 15 bases in the middle. CDR3: CASRRTRMWPQHF. As DNA, the CDR3 is TGTGCCAGCAGACGGACAAGGATGTGGCCCCAGCATTTT.

This clonotype was detected a few times. CDR3 DNA sequence: TGCGCCAGCAGCTTCTCTCAGGGTAACTCCTACAATGAGCAGTTCTTC. This translates into CASSFSQGNSYNEQFF. The chain is built from TRBV5-1 and TRBJ2-1, with D tentatively TRBD1 (5 bases). The CDR3 has 16 amino acids. CDR1 is SGHRS and CDR2 is YFSETQ in the germline V gene. V was cut by 2 bases and J by 0 bases, with 12 bases left in between.

The chain joins TRBV5-4 to TRBJ2-3, with 8 bases aligning to TRBD2. Germline-derived CDR1 and CDR2 are SGHNT and YYREEE (reference sequence). This CDR3 spans 19 amino acids. V lost 5 bases and J lost 2; bases outside the gene matches: 19. The CDR3 DNA follows: TGTGCCAGCAGGCGGGGACTAGTGGAACGAGCCCAAATCACAGATACGCAGTATTTT. This sequence encodes CASRRGLVERAQITDTQYF.